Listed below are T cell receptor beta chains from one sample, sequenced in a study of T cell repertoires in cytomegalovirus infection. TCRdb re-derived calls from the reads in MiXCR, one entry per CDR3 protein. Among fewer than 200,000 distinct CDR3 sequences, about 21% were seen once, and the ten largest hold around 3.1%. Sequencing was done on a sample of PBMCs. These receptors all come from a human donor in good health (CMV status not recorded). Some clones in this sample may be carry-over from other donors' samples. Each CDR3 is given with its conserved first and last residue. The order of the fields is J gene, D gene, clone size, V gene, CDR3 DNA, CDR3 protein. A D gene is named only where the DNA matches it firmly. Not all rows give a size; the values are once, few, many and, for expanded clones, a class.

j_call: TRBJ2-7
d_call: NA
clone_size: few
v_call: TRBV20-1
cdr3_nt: TGCAGTGCTAGAGACCTAGCGAGAGTCTACGAGCAGTACTTC
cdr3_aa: CSARDLARVYEQYF

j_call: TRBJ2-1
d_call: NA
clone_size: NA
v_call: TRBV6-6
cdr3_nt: TGTGCCAGCAGTGACGAGAGGAATGAGCAGTTCTTC
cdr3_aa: CASSDERNEQFF

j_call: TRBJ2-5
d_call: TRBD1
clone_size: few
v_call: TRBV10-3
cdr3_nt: TGTGCCATCAGTGGGACAGGGCAAGAGACCCAGTACTTC
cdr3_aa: CAISGTGQETQYF

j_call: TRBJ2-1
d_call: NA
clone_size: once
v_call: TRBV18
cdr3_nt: TGTGCCAGCTCACCAGAGCCGTACGATGAGCAGTTCTTC
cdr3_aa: CASSPEPYDEQFF

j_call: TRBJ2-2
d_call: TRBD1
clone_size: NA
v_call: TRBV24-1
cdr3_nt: TGTGCCACCAGTGATTTGATGCTTGGGGTACAGGGGGCCACCGGGGAGCTGTTTTTT
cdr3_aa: CATSDLMLGVQGATGELFF

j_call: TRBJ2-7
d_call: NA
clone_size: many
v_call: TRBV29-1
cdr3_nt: TGCAGCGTAGTTTCAGGGGCCTACGAGCAGTACTTC
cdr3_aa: CSVVSGAYEQYF

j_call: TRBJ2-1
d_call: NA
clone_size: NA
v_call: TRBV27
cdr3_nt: TGTGCCAGCAGTTCAGATGGACTTACCTTGCCCTACAATGAGCAGTTCTTC
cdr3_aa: CASSSDGLTLPYNEQFF

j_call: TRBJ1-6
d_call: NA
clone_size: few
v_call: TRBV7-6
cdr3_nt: TGTGCCAGCAGCTTAGGGCCGGGAGTCAGAAATTCACCCCTCCACTTT
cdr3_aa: CASSLGPGVRNSPLHF

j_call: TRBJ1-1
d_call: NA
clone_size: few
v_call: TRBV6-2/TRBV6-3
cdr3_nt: TGTGCCAGCAGTTACGACACGGGGTCAGGTGACACTGAAGCTTTCTTT
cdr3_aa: CASSYDTGSGDTEAFF

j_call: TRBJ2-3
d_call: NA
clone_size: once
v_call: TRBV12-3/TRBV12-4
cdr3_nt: TGTGCCAGCAGTAGGGACACCACAGATACGCAGTATTTT
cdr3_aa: CASSRDTTDTQYF

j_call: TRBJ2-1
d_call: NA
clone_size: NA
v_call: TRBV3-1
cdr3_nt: TGTGCCAGCAGCCAAGTGTCAGGGGGGTATACGGGCTCCTACAATGAGCAGTTCTTC
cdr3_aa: CASSQVSGGYTGSYNEQFF

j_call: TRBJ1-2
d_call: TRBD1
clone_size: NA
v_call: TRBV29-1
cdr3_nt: TGCAGCGTCCCAGTGACAGGGGAATATCATGGCTACACCTTC
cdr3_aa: CSVPVTGEYHGYTF

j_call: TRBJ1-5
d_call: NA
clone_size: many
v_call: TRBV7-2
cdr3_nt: TGTGCCAGCAGCTTAAAGGCAGGGAATCAGCCCCAGCATTTT
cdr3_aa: CASSLKAGNQPQHF

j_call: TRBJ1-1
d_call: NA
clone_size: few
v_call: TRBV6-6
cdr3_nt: TGTGCCACCAGGGGCCGTAACACTGAAGCTTTCTTT
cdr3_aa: CATRGRNTEAFF

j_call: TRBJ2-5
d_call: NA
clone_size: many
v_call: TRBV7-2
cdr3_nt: TGTGCCAGCAGCTTAGCCGGGTCCGACCTTGAGACCCAGTACTTC
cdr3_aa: CASSLAGSDLETQYF

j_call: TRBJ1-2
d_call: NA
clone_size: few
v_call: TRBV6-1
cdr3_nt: TGTGCCAGCACCCCCGGGCCAGGGACGGGTGGCTACACCTTC
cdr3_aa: CASTPGPGTGGYTF

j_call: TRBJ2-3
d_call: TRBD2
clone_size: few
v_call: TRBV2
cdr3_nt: TGTGCCAGCAGTGAAGTTTTACTAGCGGGGAGTCAGACGCAGTATTTT
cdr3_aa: CASSEVLLAGSQTQYF

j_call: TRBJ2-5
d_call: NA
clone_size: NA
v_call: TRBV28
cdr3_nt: TGTGCCAGCGAAGGTTCGGAAGAGACCCAGTACTTC
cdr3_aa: CASEGSEETQYF

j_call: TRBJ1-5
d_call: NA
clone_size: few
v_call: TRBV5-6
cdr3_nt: TGTGCCAGCAGCTCACGACTGGGAGTTAATCAGCCCCAGCATTTT
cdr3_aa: CASSSRLGVNQPQHF

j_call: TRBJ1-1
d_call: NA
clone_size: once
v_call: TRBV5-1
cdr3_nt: TGCGCCAGCAGCTTGGTTTCAGGGGAGGCCACTGAAGCTTTCTTT
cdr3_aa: CASSLVSGEATEAFF

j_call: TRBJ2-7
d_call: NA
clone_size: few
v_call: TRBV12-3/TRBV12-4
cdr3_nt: TGTGCCAGCAGGCTGGGGACTGGCGAGCAGTACTTC
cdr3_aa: CASRLGTGEQYF

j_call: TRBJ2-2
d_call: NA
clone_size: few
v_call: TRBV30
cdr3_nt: TGTGCCTGGGGCACAGCGAACACCGGGGAGCTGTTTTTT
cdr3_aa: CAWGTANTGELFF

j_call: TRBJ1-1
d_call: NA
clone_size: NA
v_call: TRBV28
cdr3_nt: TGTGCCAGCAGTTTATTGGCAGCCCCTGAAACTGAAGCTTTCTTT
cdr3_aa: CASSLLAAPETEAFF

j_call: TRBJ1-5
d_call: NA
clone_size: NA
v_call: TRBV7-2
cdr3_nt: TGTGCCAGCAGCCTCGACAGCGGCTGGGGGCCCCAGCATTTT
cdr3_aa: CASSLDSGWGPQHF

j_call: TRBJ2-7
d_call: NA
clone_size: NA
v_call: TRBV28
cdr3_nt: TGTGCCACCTCTGACCCTGGGCAGGGGTGGTACGAGCAGTACTTC
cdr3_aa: CATSDPGQGWYEQYF

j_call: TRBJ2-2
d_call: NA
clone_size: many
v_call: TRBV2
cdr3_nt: TGTGCCAGCAGAGGACACGGCACCGGGGAGCTGTTTTTT
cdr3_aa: CASRGHGTGELFF

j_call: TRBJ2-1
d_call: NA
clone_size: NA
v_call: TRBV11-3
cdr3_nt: TGTGCCAGCAGCCAGACGGGGCGTCACAATGAGCAGTTCTTC
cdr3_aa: CASSQTGRHNEQFF

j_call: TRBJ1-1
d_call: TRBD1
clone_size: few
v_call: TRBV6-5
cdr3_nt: TGTGCCAGCAGTCTTAGGACAGGTTTTGGGGGTACTGAAGCTTTCTTT
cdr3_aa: CASSLRTGFGGTEAFF

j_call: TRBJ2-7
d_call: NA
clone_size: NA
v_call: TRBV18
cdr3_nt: TGTGCCAGCTCACCACCGTCCCCGTACGAGCAGTACTTC
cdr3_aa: CASSPPSPYEQYF

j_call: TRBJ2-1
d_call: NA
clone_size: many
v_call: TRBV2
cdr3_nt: TGTGCCACCGAATCCTTCGGGCTGAACAATGAGCAGTTCTTC
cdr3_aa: CATESFGLNNEQFF